The present T cell receptor (beta chain) was sequenced within a study of blood T cell dynamics during melanoma immunotherapy. Findings and limits, study-wide: cfDNA rearrangement score rose from T0 to W3 with disease control.

CDR1 is ENHRY, CDR2 SYGVKD, per germline. The junction had 12 bases not matched to a gene; V was cut back by 6 bases and J by 5 bases. The CDR3 contains 15 residues. TCRdb's copy holds only in-frame clones and misses some; the assay was immunoSEQ multiplex PCR. The sample consists of 6,000 to 8,000 clones, 80% to 95% of them appearing once. The time point was: pre-treatment baseline. Response was assessed by RECIST 1.1 at 12 weeks, except a couple of rapid progressors. Patients had no prior systemic cancer treatment, immunosuppressants or other active cancers. Worth noting for this clone: What it recognizes is unknown.

The receptor was derived from a human donor with melanoma. This rearrangement joins TRBV10-3 to TRBJ2-7; TRBD2 matches at 8 bases. The sequences come from cell-free DNA from blood, collected from a patient treated with checkpoint blockade. For the CDR3, the DNA is TGTGCCATCAGCGGACCGTTGCGGGGGGCGGACGAGCAGTACTTC. This translates into CAISGPLRGADEQYF.